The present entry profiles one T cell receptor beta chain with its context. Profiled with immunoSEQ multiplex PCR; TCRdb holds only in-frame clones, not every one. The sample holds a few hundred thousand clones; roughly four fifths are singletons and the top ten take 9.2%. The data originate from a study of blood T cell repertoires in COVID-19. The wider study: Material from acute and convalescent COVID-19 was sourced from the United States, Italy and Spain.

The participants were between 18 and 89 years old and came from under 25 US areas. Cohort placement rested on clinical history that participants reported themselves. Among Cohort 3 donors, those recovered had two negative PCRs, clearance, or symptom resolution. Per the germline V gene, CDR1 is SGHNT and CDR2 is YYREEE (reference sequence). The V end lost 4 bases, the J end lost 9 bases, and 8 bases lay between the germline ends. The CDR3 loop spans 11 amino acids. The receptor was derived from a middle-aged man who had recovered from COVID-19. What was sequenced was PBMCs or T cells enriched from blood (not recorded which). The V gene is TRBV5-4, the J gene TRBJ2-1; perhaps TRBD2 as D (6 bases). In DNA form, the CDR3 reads TGTGCCAGCAGCACAGCGGGTGAGCAGTTCTTC. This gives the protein CASSTAGEQFF.